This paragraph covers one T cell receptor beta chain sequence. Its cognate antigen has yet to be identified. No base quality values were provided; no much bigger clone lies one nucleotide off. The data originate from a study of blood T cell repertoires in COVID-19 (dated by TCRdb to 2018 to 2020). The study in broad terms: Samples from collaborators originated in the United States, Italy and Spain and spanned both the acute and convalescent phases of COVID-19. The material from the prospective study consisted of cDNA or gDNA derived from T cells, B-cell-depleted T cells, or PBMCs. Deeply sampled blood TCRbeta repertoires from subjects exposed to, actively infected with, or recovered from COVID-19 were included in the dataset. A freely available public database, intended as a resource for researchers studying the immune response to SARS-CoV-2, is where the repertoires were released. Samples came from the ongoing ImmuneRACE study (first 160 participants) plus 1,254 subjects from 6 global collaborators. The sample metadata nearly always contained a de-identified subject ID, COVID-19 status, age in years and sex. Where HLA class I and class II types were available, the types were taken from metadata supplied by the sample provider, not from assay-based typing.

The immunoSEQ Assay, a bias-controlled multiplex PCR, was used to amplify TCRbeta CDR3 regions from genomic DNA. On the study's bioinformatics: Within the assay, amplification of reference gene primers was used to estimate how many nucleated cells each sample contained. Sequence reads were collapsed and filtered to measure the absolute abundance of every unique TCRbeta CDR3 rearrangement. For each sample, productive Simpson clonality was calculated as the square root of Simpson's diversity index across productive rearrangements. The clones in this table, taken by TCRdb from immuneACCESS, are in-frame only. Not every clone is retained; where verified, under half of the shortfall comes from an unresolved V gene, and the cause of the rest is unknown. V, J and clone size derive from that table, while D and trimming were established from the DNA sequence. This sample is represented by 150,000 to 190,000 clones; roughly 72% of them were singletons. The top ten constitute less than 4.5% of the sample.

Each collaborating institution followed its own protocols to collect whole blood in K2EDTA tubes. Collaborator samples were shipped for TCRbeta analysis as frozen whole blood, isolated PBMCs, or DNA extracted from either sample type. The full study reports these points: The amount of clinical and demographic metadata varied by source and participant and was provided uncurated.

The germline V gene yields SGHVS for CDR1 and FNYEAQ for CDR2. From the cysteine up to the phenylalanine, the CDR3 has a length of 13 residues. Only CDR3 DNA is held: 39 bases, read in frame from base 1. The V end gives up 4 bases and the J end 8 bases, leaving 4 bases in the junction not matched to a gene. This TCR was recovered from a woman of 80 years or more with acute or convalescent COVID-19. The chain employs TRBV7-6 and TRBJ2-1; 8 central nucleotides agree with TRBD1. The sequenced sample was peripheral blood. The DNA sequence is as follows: TGTGCCAGCAGCTCAATGACAGGGGATGAGCAGTTCTTC. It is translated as CASSSMTGDEQFF.